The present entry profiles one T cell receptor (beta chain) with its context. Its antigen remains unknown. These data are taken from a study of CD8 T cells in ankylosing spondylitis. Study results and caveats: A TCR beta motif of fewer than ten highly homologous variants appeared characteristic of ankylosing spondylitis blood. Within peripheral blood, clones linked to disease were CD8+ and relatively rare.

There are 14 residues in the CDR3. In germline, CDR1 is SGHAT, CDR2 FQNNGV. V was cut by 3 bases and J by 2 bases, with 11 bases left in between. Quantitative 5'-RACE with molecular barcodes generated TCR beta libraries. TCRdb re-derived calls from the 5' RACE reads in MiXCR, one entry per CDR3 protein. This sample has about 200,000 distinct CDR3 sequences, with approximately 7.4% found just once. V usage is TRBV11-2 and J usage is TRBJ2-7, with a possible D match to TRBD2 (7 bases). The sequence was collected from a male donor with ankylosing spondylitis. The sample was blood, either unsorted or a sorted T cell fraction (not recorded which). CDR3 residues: CASSFAGDTYEQYF. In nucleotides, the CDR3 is TGTGCCAGCAGCTTTGCGGGGGACACCTACGAGCAGTACTTC.